The 4 T cell receptor beta chains below come from one sample, sequenced in a study of shared clonotypes between healthy human individuals. Some clones are missing from TCRdb's copy, which holds only in-frame ones; the method was immunoSEQ multiplex PCR. The data show a few hundred thousand clones, 95% to 98% seen once. Material for sequencing was naive CD4+ T cells sorted from blood. Stated subset: CD45RA+ positively selected. The receptors come from a woman under 40 in good health.

The genes are TRBV14 and TRBJ2-3; D ambiguous. V dropped 1 base and J dropped 4 bases, with 6 bases sitting between them. There are 13 residues in the CDR3. Germline lookup yields CDR1 SGHDN and CDR2 FVKESK. CDR3 sequence reads: CASSQGAADTQYF. CDR3 in DNA: TGTGCCAGCAGCCAAGGGGCGGCAGATACGCAGTATTTT.

Here the CDR3 DNA reads TGTGCCAGAAGCTTGCGAGGGGCTGGGGCCAACGTCCTGACTTTC. Its protein product is CARSLRGAGANVLTF. This chain uses TRBV5-3 with TRBJ2-6, with D perhaps given as TRBD1 or TRBD2 (5 bases each). TRBV5-3 is recorded as an ORF, its role being uncertain. The CDR3 runs to 15 residues. V was pared by 1 base and J by 2 bases, with 7 bases between.

CDR3 sequence: CAWQQGAAAEAFF. CDR3 sequence (DNA): TGTGCCTGGCAACAGGGGGCAGCGGCTGAAGCTTTCTTT. The genes are TRBV30 and TRBJ1-1, with 9 bases matching TRBD1. The germline gives CDR1 GTSNPN, CDR2 SVGIG (reference sequence). This CDR3 is 13 amino acids long. With V trimmed by 5 bases and J by 6 bases, 7 bases remained unmatched.

V usage is TRBV5-1 and J usage is TRBJ2-7; 12 bases map to TRBD2. Trimming cost V 2 bases and J 0 bases; bases outside gene matches: 3. Germline assignment: CDR1 SGHRS and CDR2 YFSETQ. This CDR3 has 16 amino acids. In DNA, the CDR3 is TGCGCCAGCAGCTTTACGACTAGCGGGAGCTCCTACGAGCAGTACTTC. It codes for CASSFTTSGSSYEQYF.